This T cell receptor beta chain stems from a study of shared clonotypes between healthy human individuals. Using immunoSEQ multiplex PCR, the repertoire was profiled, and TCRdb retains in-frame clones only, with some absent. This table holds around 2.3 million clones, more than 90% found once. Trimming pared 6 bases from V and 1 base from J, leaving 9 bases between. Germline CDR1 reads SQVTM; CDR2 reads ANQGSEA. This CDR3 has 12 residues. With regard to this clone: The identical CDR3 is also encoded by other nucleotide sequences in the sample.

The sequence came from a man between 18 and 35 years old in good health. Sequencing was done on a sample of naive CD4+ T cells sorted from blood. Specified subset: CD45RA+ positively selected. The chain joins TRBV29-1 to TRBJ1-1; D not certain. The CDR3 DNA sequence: TGCAGCGTAGAACGGGGGAACACTGAAGCTTTCTTT. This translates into CSVERGNTEAFF.